This entry lists 14 T cell receptor beta chains sequenced from one sample in a study of blood T cells in healthy people across ages. Through a sample-barcoded 5' primer and a J-beta primer mix, a second PCR was run for about 6 to 12 cycles. TCRdb used MiXCR to reprocess the 5' RACE reads, holding one entry per CDR3 protein. Altogether some 930,000 distinct CDR3 sequences are present, around 29% being singletons, with the ten largest covering roughly a tenth. The same sample was also studied in work on T cells of mothers and their children.

The specimen was blood. The receptors were sampled from a woman aged 40-49 years in good health.

This clonotype was picked up a small number of times. The chain has TRBV5-1 and TRBJ1-1; D is perhaps TRBD1 (6 bases). Germline CDR1 is SGHRS and CDR2 is YFSETQ. The length of the CDR3 is 11 residues. V lost 7 bases to trimming and J lost 7 bases, with 11 bases between them. The CDR3 protein is CASAGGGEAFF. Written as DNA, the CDR3 is TGCGCCAGCGCGGGAGGGGGTGAAGCTTTCTTT.

The table lists this clonotype with a count of one. The V call is TRBV7-2, the J call TRBJ1-1; 8 bases agree with TRBD1. Germline CDR1 SGHTA, CDR2 FQGNSA. This CDR3 comprises 15 residues. After removal of 4 bases from V and 0 bases from J, the junction contained 4 bases not matched to a gene. The CDR3 region is CASSSGQALNTEAFF. CDR3 bases: TGTGCCAGCAGCTCGGGACAGGCCCTGAACACTGAAGCTTTCTTT. Together with reference TRBV7-2 and TRBJ1-1, the CDR3 gives the full variable domain: GAGVSQSPSNKVTEKGKDVELRCDPISGHTALYWYRQSLGQGLEFLIYFQGNSAPDKSGLPSDRFSAERTGGSVSTLTIQRTQQEDSAVYLCASSSGQALNTEAFFGQGTRLTVV.

Points on this clonotype: A much larger clone differs by one base, so this may be a read error. This chain uses TRBV27 with TRBJ1-1, with 7 bases fitting TRBD1. Losses at the gene ends were 4 bases for V and 4 bases for J; bases not matched to a gene: 6. Germline lookup yields CDR1 MNHEY and CDR2 SMNVEV (reference sequence). The CDR3 loop spans 14 amino acids. CDR3 sequence (DNA): TGTGCCAGCAGTTGTGGGACAGATACCACTGAAGCTTTCTTT. Translation: CASSCGTDTTEAFF.

A few counts support this clonotype. The chain uses TRBV28 and TRBJ2-4, with D unresolved. This CDR3 is 11 amino acids long. Germline V gives CDR1 MDHEN, CDR2 SYDVKM. Between the trimmed V and J ends, which lost 4 bases and 13 bases, there was a span of 11 bases. CDR3 coding DNA: TGTGCCAGCAGTTCCCCACAACAGCAGTACTTC. It yields the protein CASSSPQQQYF. Filled out from reference TRBV28 and TRBJ2-4, the complete variable domain reads DVKVTQSSRYLVKRTGEKVFLECVQDMDHENMFWYRQDPGLGLRLIYFSYDVKMKEKGDIPEGYSVSREKKERFSLILESASTNQTSMYLCASSSPQQQYFGAGTRLSVL.

As DNA, the CDR3 is TGTGCCTGGAGTAGCTGGCGGGGGGGCCCTTACAATGAGCAGTTCTTC. This codes for CAWSSWRGGPYNEQFF. V usage is TRBV30 and J usage is TRBJ2-1; 9 bases map to TRBD2. V was clipped by 2 bases and J by 4 bases; unmatched bases: 9. This CDR3 contains 16 residues. Germline CDR1 GTSNPN, CDR2 SVGIG (reference sequence).

This clonotype was counted a few times. J is TRBJ2-7 and V is TRBV6-6; 7 bases are shared with TRBD1. V was clipped by 2 bases and J by 4 bases; unmatched bases: 8. CDR3 length equals 15 residues. The germline CDR1 and CDR2 sequences are MNHNY and SVGAGI (reference sequence). For the CDR3, the DNA is TGTGCCAGCAGTTACCGGTCAGGGGGAAGGTACGAGCAGTACTTC. Amino acid sequence: CASSYRSGGRYEQYF.

The gene calls are TRBV7-2 and TRBJ1-3, with 8 bases matching TRBD1. Trimming at V came to 6 bases and at J to 2 bases, leaving 6 bases not matched to a gene. CDR3 length equals 15 residues. The germline gives CDR1 SGHTA, CDR2 FQGNSA. CDR3 DNA: TGTGCCAGCAGAATGACAGGGGACCCTGGAAACACCATATATTTT. Its protein product is CASRMTGDPGNTIYF.

For this clonotype: A much more abundant neighbour one base away suggests this may be a read error. The rearrangement uses TRBV29-1 and TRBJ2-3, with D hard to call. Trimming removed 7 bases at V and 0 bases at J, with 8 bases between. The germline V gene has CDR1 SQVTM and CDR2 ANQGSEA. CDR3 size: 12 residues. For the CDR3, the DNA is TGCAGCGGCGCTGACAGCACAGATACGCAGTATTTT. Residues: CSGADSTDTQYF.

The chain carries TRBV27 and TRBJ1-2; D uncertain. Per the germline V gene, CDR1 is MNHEY and CDR2 is SMNVEV (reference sequence). Trimming took off 5 bases at V and 5 bases at J, with 12 bases between the two ends. The CDR3 is 13 residues long. The DNA for the CDR3 is TGTGCCAGCAGTCTACAGCCAAGGTATGGCTACACCTTC. It specifies CASSLQPRYGYTF.

The chain is built from TRBV14 and TRBJ2-3; no definite D call. V dropped 0 bases and J dropped 1 base, with 8 bases sitting between them. The germline V gene has CDR1 SGHDN and CDR2 FVKESK. The CDR3 contains 15 residues. CDR3 DNA sequence: TGTGCCAGCAGCCAAGATACAATGGGCACAGATACGCAGTATTTT. It codes for CASSQDTMGTDTQYF.

With regard to this clonotype: At one boundary the junction diverges from the germline segment, which might be a read error. The V call is TRBV6-6, the J call TRBJ2-3; D is ambiguous. Germline-derived CDR1 and CDR2 are MNHNY and SVGAGI (reference sequence). CDR3 length equals 12 residues. In DNA form, the CDR3 reads TGTGCCAGCAGTTACGGCACAGATGCGCAGTATTTT. Amino acid sequence: CASSYGTDAQYF.

This clonotype was seen many times. This CDR3 is CASSPGTSTSTDTQYF. The CDR3 DNA is TGTGCCAGCAGCCCCGGGACTAGTACTAGCACAGATACGCAGTATTTT. This chain links TRBV3-1 with TRBJ2-3; 8 nucleotides agree with TRBD2. CDR3 length: 16 amino acids. With V trimmed by 4 bases and J by 0 bases, 6 bases remained unmatched. Germline CDR1 LGHDT, CDR2 YNNKEL (reference sequence).

The chain recombines TRBV7-2 with TRBJ1-2; no clear D gene. This CDR3 comprises 14 residues. Between the trimmed V and J ends, which lost 5 bases and 7 bases, there was a span of 17 bases. Germline CDR1 and CDR2: SGHTA and FQGNSA. The CDR3 protein is CASSTTSGWGGYTF. The DNA of the CDR3 is TGTGCCAGCAGCACTACCAGCGGGTGGGGTGGCTACACCTTC.

The rearrangement joins TRBV12-3 or TRBV12-4 to TRBJ1-6; 7 bases are a match to TRBD1. The V gene end was trimmed by 6 bases and the J gene end by 5 bases; junction bases not matched to a gene: 4. The CDR3 spans 14 residues. CDR3 sequence (DNA): TGTGCCAGCAGCTACAGGGGCGATAATTCACCCCTCCACTTT. Its translation: CASSYRGDNSPLHF.